What follows are 12 T cell receptor beta chains derived from one specimen sequenced in a study of response to subunit inactivated influenza vaccine. TCRdb independently ran MiXCR on the RT-PCR reads; one entry per CDR3 protein. The data contain fewer than 700,000 distinct CDR3 sequences, around 13% of them seen just once; the ten biggest clones take up roughly 13%. Sequencing was performed on PBMCs from blood, taken roughly 47 days after vaccination. The receptors were gathered from a middle-aged man who received an inactivated influenza vaccine.

The chain couples TRBV7-6 to TRBJ2-3; 8 nucleotides agree with TRBD1. The CDR3 length is 16 residues. Per germline, CDR1 SGHVS and CDR2 FNYEAQ. The V segment lost 2 bases and the J segment 2 bases; nucleotides outside the gene matches: 6. DNA of the CDR3: TGTGCCAGCAGCTTAACGGGACAGGCGATCACAGATACGCAGTATTTT. Protein product: CASSLTGQAITDTQYF. Full variable domain (missing parts from reference TRBV7-6 and TRBJ2-3): GAGVSQSPRYKVTKRGQDVALRCDPISGHVSLYWYRQALGQGPEFLTYFNYEAQQDKSGLPNDRFSAERPEGSISTLTIQRTEQRDSAMYRCASSLTGQAITDTQYFGPGTRLTVL.

This chain connects TRBV7-2 to TRBJ1-2; 9 nucleotides agree with TRBD1. V was clipped by 5 bases and J by 4 bases; unmatched bases: 5. Looked up from germline, CDR1 is SGHTA and CDR2 is FQGNSA. The length of the CDR3 is 14 residues. CDR3: CASSHPGQGYGYTF. CDR3 nucleotides: TGTGCCAGCAGCCACCCGGGACAGGGCTATGGCTACACCTTC.

V and J are TRBV5-6 and TRBJ2-5, with 12 bases matching TRBD2. V was pared by 4 bases and J by 5 bases, with 9 bases of the junction left unmatched. The CDR3 has 16 residues. CDR1 and CDR2 (germline): SGHDT, YYEEEE. Written as DNA, the CDR3 is TGTGCCAGCAGCGATCTAGCGGGAGGGTCTCGGGAGACCCAGTACTTC. This codes for CASSDLAGGSRETQYF.

Only one count was recorded for this clonotype. This chain uses TRBV7-3 with TRBJ2-2; D unclear. This CDR3 spans 14 amino acids. V lost 2 bases to trimming and J lost 7 bases, with 11 bases between them. Germline values: CDR1 SGHTA, CDR2 FQGTGA. CDR3 nucleotide sequence: TGTGCCAGCAGCTTAGGGTTACACAACGGGGAGCTGTTTTTT. Translating gives CASSLGLHNGELFF. The full variable domain, rest sourced from reference TRBV7-3 and TRBJ2-2, is GAGVSQTPSNKVTEKGKYVELRCDPISGHTALYWYRQSLGQGPEFLIYFQGTGAADDSGLPNDRFFAVRPEGSVSTLKIQRTERGDSAVYLCASSLGLHNGELFFGEGSRLTVL.

This chain uses TRBV12-3 or TRBV12-4 with TRBJ1-5; D perhaps matches TRBD1 (5 bases). Trimming stripped 2 bases from V and 5 bases from J, with 13 bases between. The CDR3 has 15 amino acids. CDR3 nucleotide sequence: TGTGCCAGCAGTTTAAGGTCCCAGGGACATCAGCCCCAGCATTTT. Amino acids: CASSLRSQGHQPQHF.

This clonotype occurred many times. The genes are TRBV7-9 and TRBJ2-1, with D perhaps TRBD1 (6 bases). V lost 1 base and J 8 bases, leaving 12 bases between the germline ends. Germline V gives CDR1 SEHNR, CDR2 FQNEAQ (reference sequence). The CDR3 sequence is 14 residues long. CDR3 in amino acids: CASSLETGPYEQFF. Written as DNA, the CDR3 is TGTGCCAGCAGCTTAGAAACAGGGCCCTATGAGCAGTTCTTC.

This clonotype was recorded at least ten times. The chain combines TRBV15 with TRBJ2-4; TRBD1 matches at 8 bases. V was pared by 1 base and J by 3 bases, with 8 bases of the junction left unmatched. Germline assignment: CDR1 LNHNV and CDR2 YYDKDF (reference sequence). CDR3 size: 17 residues. CDR3 coding DNA: TGTGCCACCAGCAGAGGAGTTGGACAGGGAGACAAAAACATTCAGTACTTC. Translating gives CATSRGVGQGDKNIQYF.

Ten or more counts support this clonotype. Here the CDR3 DNA reads TGCAGCGTTGAAAGAGGGGACAGGACAAAGTACTTC. Residues: CSVERGDRTKYF. The genes are TRBV29-1 and TRBJ2-7, with 8 bases that match TRBD1. Germline CDR1 reads SQVTM; CDR2 reads ANQGSEA. The length of the CDR3 is 12 residues. V gave up 2 bases and J gave up 11 bases; unmatched junction bases: 8.

As for this clonotype: It is likely a read error, because the conserved phenylalanine at the end of the CDR3 is missing. This sequence joins TRBV20-1 and TRBJ1-2; D perhaps matches TRBD1 (5 bases). V lost 6 bases, J lost 4 bases, and 18 bases lay in between. Per germline, CDR1 DFQATT and CDR2 SNEGSKA (reference sequence). The CDR3 spans 14 residues. The CDR3 DNA reads TGCAGTGCCTCTTCCCGGACGGGGACCTATGGCTACACCGTC. Residues: CSASSRTGTYGYTV.

This clonotype was counted a few times. The V and J genes are TRBV20-1 and TRBJ2-5, with D unclear. The germline V gene has CDR1 DFQATT and CDR2 SNEGSKA (reference sequence). This CDR3 comprises 14 residues. V gave up 1 base and J gave up 2 bases, with 11 bases separating them. For the CDR3, the DNA is TGCAGTGCTAGAGCTCCAAGTGGGCAAGAGACCCAGTACTTC. Translation: CSARAPSGQETQYF.

This chain connects TRBV20-1 to TRBJ2-7; 12 bases are a match to TRBD1. The CDR3 has 14 amino acids. V lost 6 bases and J lost 4; bases outside the gene matches: 7. The germline CDR1 and CDR2 sequences are DFQATT and SNEGSKA (reference sequence). The CDR3 is CSARRDRGLYEQYF. DNA of the CDR3: TGCAGTGCCAGACGGGACAGGGGGCTTTACGAGCAGTACTTC.

This clonotype was seen a handful of times. This sequence joins TRBV4-2 and TRBJ2-3, with a weak D call TRBD2 (6 bases). Germline assignment: CDR1 LGHNA and CDR2 YNFKEQ. The CDR3 contains 18 residues. V dropped 0 bases and J dropped 1 base, with 17 bases sitting between them. CDR3 protein: CASSQEGNGGSGTDTQYF. The CDR3 nucleotides read TGTGCCAGCAGCCAAGAAGGGAACGGAGGGTCTGGCACAGATACGCAGTATTTT.